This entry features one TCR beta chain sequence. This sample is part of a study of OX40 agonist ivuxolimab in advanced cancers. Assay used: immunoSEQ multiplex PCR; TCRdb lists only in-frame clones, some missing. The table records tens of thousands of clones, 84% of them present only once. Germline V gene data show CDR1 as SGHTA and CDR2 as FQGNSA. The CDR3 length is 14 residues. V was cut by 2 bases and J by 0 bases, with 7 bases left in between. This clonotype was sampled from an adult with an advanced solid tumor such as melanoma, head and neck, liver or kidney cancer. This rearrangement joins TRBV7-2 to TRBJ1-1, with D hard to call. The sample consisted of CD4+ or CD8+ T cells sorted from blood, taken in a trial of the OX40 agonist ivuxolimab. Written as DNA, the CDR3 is TGTGCCAGCAGCTTATCGGGTATGAACACTGAAGCTTTCTTT. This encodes CASSLSGMNTEAFF.